This T cell receptor (beta chain) was identified in a study of radiation and T cells in renal cell carcinoma (TCRdb year 2020). Looking at the study overall: TCR beta sequencing covered 50 to 55 samples in total, comprising some 25 tumors and around 27 peripheral blood samples. Across all 55 or so samples, 4,016,671 unique CDR3 nucleotide sequences, encoding about 3,000,000 unique CDR3 amino acid sequences, were identified. The last blood draw happened 4 weeks after radiation, timed to coincide with nephrectomy.

Results the study describes overall, beyond this receptor: Tracking of blood repertoire dynamics stopped at about 4 weeks after treatment, with no follow-up past that point. No pretreatment tumor biopsies were available, so the baseline intratumoral presence of clonotypes could not be determined. The single-armed trial design could not address effects of radiation dose or scheduling on the TCR repertoire. An increase in top tumor clonotypes in blood was observed from baseline to 2 weeks post-radiation, followed by contraction by 4 weeks, which was taken to suggest transient expansion of tumor-resident clones.

TCR beta libraries were generated from genomic DNA with the immunoSEQ kit, following the manufacturer's recommendations. For library preparation, a first multiplex PCR was performed with proprietary primers, followed by a second PCR in which unique barcodes were added, and bead cleanups were performed after each round. Each sample batch included a kit-provided positive control reaction and a negative control reaction. The final libraries underwent checking on an Agilent 4200 TapeStation D1000 ScreenTape, volumetric pooling, and quantification by qPCR. Sequencing was performed on an Illumina NextSeq500 using a MidOutput 150-cycle cartridge, with 156 Read1 cycles, 15 Index1 cycles, and the kit custom primers. The pooled library was loaded at 0.75 to 1 pM, and around 18% PhiX control was spiked in. Per the source publication's procedure: The vendor-processed data were analyzed in R, and a clonotype was defined as all T cells that share the same CDR3 nucleotide sequence. In the clone abundance analyses, frequencies were normalized to the 10,000 most abundant clones in each sample. Public T cell clones, which averaged fewer than five per sample, were excluded before analysis. An abundance difference of at least 32-fold between compartments was the criterion for calling clonotypes tumor-enriched or baseline blood-enriched. A beta-binomial differential abundance model was used to identify clonotypes that expanded or contracted between blood time points. The Baroni-Urbani and Buser coefficient was used to measure tumor-blood repertoire similarity, and groups were compared with two-tailed Wilcoxon tests in R. TCRdb took over this immuneACCESS table, retaining in-frame rearrangements with V and J assigned. Such tables are incomplete; in checked studies, under half of the missing clones stem from an unresolved V gene, and the remainder is unexplained. That table gives V, J and clone size, and the DNA gave D and trimming. The sample yields 80,000 or so clones; about 88% were counted once. Of the sample, 5% to 7.5% falls within the top ten clones.

Reading from cysteine to phenylalanine, the CDR3 counts 16 amino acids. Only CDR3 DNA remains: 48 bases, in frame from the first base. The germline V gene (reference sequence) specifies SGHKS as CDR1 and YYEKEE as CDR2. The junction shows trimming of 1 base on V and 4 bases on J, plus 14 bases between the germline ends. The sample holds one count of this clone. It has no known antigen specificity. No base qualities exist here, and no much larger clone lies one base off it. The time point label corresponds to: blood 4 weeks post-SBRT, at nephrectomy. The treatment or condition label corresponds to: 15 Gy SBRT to primary tumor, nephrectomy 4 weeks later. Samples came from a clinical trial, in which primary renal cell carcinomas received 15 Gy stereotactic body radiation therapy followed by nephrectomy 4 weeks later. To follow tumor-enriched clonotypes, serial peripheral blood was collected from radiation-treated patients at baseline and at 2 weeks and 4 weeks after SBRT. All patients had renal cell carcinoma with clear cell pathology. The QIAamp DNA Blood Mini Kit (Qiagen) was used to prepare genomic DNA for TCR sequencing. Samples were included in the analyses only if all quality control checks were passed.

This sequence uses TRBV5-5 and TRBJ1-4; TRBD1 could be the D gene, as 5 bases match. The TCR was taken from a woman between 65 and 79 years old with renal cell carcinoma. The source was blood, collected from a patient whose treatment included radiotherapy and nephrectomy. The DNA reads TGTGCCAGCAGCTTGATTGTGGGGCGGGGTAATGAAAAACTGTTTTTT. Translated, it gives CASSLIVGRGNEKLFF.